A selection of T cell receptor beta chains follows, all from one sample in a study of blood T cell repertoires in COVID-19. TCRdb's table, derived via immunoSEQ multiplex PCR, lists solely in-frame clones and lacks some. The sample yields about 220,000 clones, about nine tenths seen once. Sample: PBMCs or T cells enriched from blood (not recorded which). The receptor source for this set is a woman in her thirties or forties with acute COVID-19. Each CDR3 is given with its conserved first and last residue. Each record gives: clone size, D gene, J gene, V gene, CDR3 DNA, CDR3 protein. D genes are given only for firm matches. Clone size is not always given. Where it is, it says once, few, many or a class for expanded clones.

- | TRBD1 | TRBJ1-2 | TRBV4-1 | TGCGCCAGCAGCCGAAGCGGACAGGGCGTATTGGCCACCTTC | CASSRSGQGVLATF
few | TRBD1 | TRBJ1-1 | TRBV29-1 | TGCAGCGTCGTCCCGACAGGGACCGCTTTCTTT | CSVVPTGTAFF
- | TRBD2 | TRBJ2-7 | TRBV20-1 | TGCAGTGCTAGTCTCACCTTCCGGGGGGACGAGCAGTACTTC | CSASLTFRGDEQYF
- | - | TRBJ1-4 | TRBV7-2 | TGTGCCAGCAGCCAATCATGGGCAGAAGAAAAACTGTTTTTT | CASSQSWAEEKLFF
- | - | TRBJ1-1 | TRBV7-6 | TGTGCCAGCAGCTTAGACAGGGTTACTGAAGCTTTCTTT | CASSLDRVTEAFF
- | - | TRBJ2-1 | TRBV5-1 | TGCGCCAGCAGCCCCACAGAGAGCTCCTACAATGAGCAGTTCTTC | CASSPTESSYNEQFF
- | - | TRBJ1-5 | TRBV6-5 | TGTGCCAGCAGGGGAGGTGGGACTAGCAATCAGCCCCAGCATTTT | CASRGGGTSNQPQHF
- | - | TRBJ1-2 | TRBV2 | TGTGCCAGCAGTGTTAAAACTCGAACTTTAACATCAGGGGATGGCTACACCTTC | CASSVKTRTLTSGDGYTF
- | - | TRBJ1-2 | TRBV30 | TGTGCCTGTAAGACAGTGAGGGGCTACACCTTC | CACKTVRGYTF
- | TRBD2 | TRBJ2-3 | TRBV4-3 | TGCGCCAGCAGCCTTACACTAGCGGGCGGTCGGGTAGATACGCAGTATTTT | CASSLTLAGGRVDTQYF
- | - | TRBJ2-7 | TRBV7-8 | TGTGCCAGCAGCTCCCCGACCTCTACCCCGACGAGGGAGCAGTACTTC | CASSSPTSTPTREQYF
- | TRBD1 | TRBJ1-4 | TRBV7-9 | TGTGCCAGCAGCCCAACCGACAGGGCAGGAGAAAAACTGTTTTTT | CASSPTDRAGEKLFF
- | TRBD1 | TRBJ1-2 | TRBV20-1 | TGCAGTGCTAGACAGGGGGAAGGCTACACCTTC | CSARQGEGYTF
- | - | TRBJ1-3 | TRBV6-5 | TGTGCCAGCAGAGAGGGAAACACCATATATTTT | CASREGNTIYF
- | - | TRBJ2-1 | TRBV2 | TGTGCCAGCAGTCCTGGCAGGCCCCCCTACAATGAGCAGTTCTTC | CASSPGRPPYNEQFF
- | TRBD1 | TRBJ1-2 | TRBV9 | TGTGCCAGCAGCGGAGGAAGGACAGGGGAGCTCTATGGCTACACCTTC | CASSGGRTGELYGYTF
- | - | TRBJ1-1 | TRBV4-2 | TGTGCCAGCAGCCAAGGGGCAGGGCCGAACACTGAAGCTTTCTTT | CASSQGAGPNTEAFF
- | TRBD1 | TRBJ1-4 | TRBV2 | TGTGCCAGCAGCGACCACAGGGGAACTAATGAAAAACTGTTTTTT | CASSDHRGTNEKLFF
- | TRBD1 | TRBJ2-7 | TRBV18 | TGTGCCAGCTCACCCGGACAGGGAGGACTCACCGAGCAGTACTTC | CASSPGQGGLTEQYF
- | TRBD1 | TRBJ1-1 | TRBV29-1 | TGCAGCGTTGGGGCTTCCGGGACAGGGGGGACTGAAGCTTTCTTT | CSVGASGTGGTEAFF
- | - | TRBJ1-4 | TRBV15 | TGTGCCACCAGCAGTTGGACGGGGAGTAATGAAAAACTGTTTTTT | CATSSWTGSNEKLFF
- | TRBD1 | TRBJ2-7 | TRBV6-2/TRBV6-3 | TGTGCCAGCAGTTCCTCGCCGGGACAGGGGATGCGGTACTTC | CASSSSPGQGMRYF
- | - | TRBJ2-1 | TRBV9 | TGTGCCAGCAGCTCAACGAGCTCCTACAATGAGCAGTTCTTC | CASSSTSSYNEQFF
- | TRBD1 | TRBJ1-3 | TRBV19 | TGTGCCAGTAGTATAGATCTACGCTCCCGGGACAGGGACGGAAACACCATATATTTT | CASSIDLRSRDRDGNTIYF
- | - | TRBJ2-3 | TRBV7-7 | TGTGCTAGCAGTCCCTCTAGAGGTTCAGATACGCAGTATTTT | CASSPSRGSDTQYF
- | TRBD1 | TRBJ1-2 | TRBV19 | TGTGCCAGTAGCCAGACAGGGGACTATGGCTACACCTTC | CASSQTGDYGYTF
- | - | TRBJ1-2 | TRBV2 | TGTGCCAGCAGTGGACAGGTCCTTTTTGGCTACACCTTC | CASSGQVLFGYTF
- | TRBD2 | TRBJ2-1 | TRBV24-1 | TGTGCCACCAGTGATCGTTATCGGGACTACAGTCAGTTCTTC | CATSDRYRDYSQFF
- | - | TRBJ1-5 | TRBV24-1 | TGTGCCACCAGTGATTTGACAGGCAATCAGCCCCAGCATTTT | CATSDLTGNQPQHF
few | - | TRBJ2-3 | TRBV19 | TGTGCCAGTACCTTGACTAGCACAGATACGCAGTATTTT | CASTLTSTDTQYF
- | - | TRBJ2-2 | TRBV19 | TGTGCCAGTAGCCTTGCCGGGCCTCCAGGGGGGACCGGGGAGCTGTTTTTT | CASSLAGPPGGTGELFF
few | - | TRBJ1-1 | TRBV3-1/TRBV3-2 | TGTGCCAGCAGCCAAGGCGCTAGCACTGAAGCTTTCTTT | CASSQGASTEAFF
- | - | TRBJ1-1 | TRBV19 | TGTGCCAGTAGTAAGACCGTCGGCTATGGAGGCACTGAAGCTTTCTTT | CASSKTVGYGGTEAFF
- | - | TRBJ2-1 | TRBV3-1/TRBV3-2 | TGTGCCAGCAGCCAAGATAGGGGGGGGAGGCAGTTCTTC | CASSQDRGGRQFF
- | - | TRBJ1-1 | TRBV7-2 | TGTGCCAGCAGCCGGCGGGCAGATATGAACACTGAAGCTTTCTTT | CASSRRADMNTEAFF
- | - | TRBJ2-7 | TRBV13 | TGTGCCAGCAGCCTTAGAGGGATCCACGAGCAGTACTTC | CASSLRGIHEQYF
- | - | TRBJ1-2 | TRBV2 | TGTGCCAGCAGTGAACTAAGTGGTGGCTACACCTTC | CASSELSGGYTF
- | TRBD1 | TRBJ1-1 | TRBV6-5 | TGTGCCAGCAGAGGGAGAAGGGACAGCCAAGCTTTCTTT | CASRGRRDSQAFF
- | TRBD1 | TRBJ2-1 | TRBV4-1 | TGCGCCAGCAGCCATACAGGGGGGAACTACAATGAGCAGTTCTTC | CASSHTGGNYNEQFF
- | - | TRBJ1-1 | TRBV12-3/TRBV12-4 | TGTGCCAGCAGCTCGGCGGGTTATCAAGCTTTCTTT | CASSSAGYQAFF
- | - | TRBJ1-1 | TRBV18 | TGTGCCAGCTCACCCTTCGCGACAGGAGCGAACACTGAAGCTTTCTTT | CASSPFATGANTEAFF
- | TRBD1 | TRBJ1-6 | TRBV5-1 | TGCGCCAGCAGCCCGGCAGGGGGGACTTCACCCCTCCACTTT | CASSPAGGTSPLHF
- | - | TRBJ1-2 | TRBV5-1 | TGCGCCAGCAGCCCACGGGGGGACCCTACAGGGCCCTATGGCTACACCTTC | CASSPRGDPTGPYGYTF
- | TRBD1 | TRBJ2-2 | TRBV7-2 | TGTGCCAGCAGCACCTACAGGGGGCGTGCCGGGGAGCTGTTTTTT | CASSTYRGRAGELFF
- | - | TRBJ2-1 | TRBV15 | TGTGCCACCAGTCCGGCGGGACCCGTTTACAATGAGCAGTTCTTC | CATSPAGPVYNEQFF
- | - | TRBJ1-2 | TRBV7-9 | TGTGCCAGCAGCTTAGTCCCCCCTGACATTAACTATGGCTACACCTTC | CASSLVPPDINYGYTF
- | TRBD2 | TRBJ2-1 | TRBV30 | TGTGCCTGGAGTGTACAGAGCGGGGGCGCAAACAATGAGCAGTTCTTC | CAWSVQSGGANNEQFF
- | - | TRBJ1-1 | TRBV30 | TGTGCCTGGAGTGGCGTAGGGTCGACAGGCAGTGGAACTGAAGCTTTCTTT | CAWSGVGSTGSGTEAFF
- | - | TRBJ1-2 | TRBV28 | TGTGCCAGCAGTTCCGGACTGGGCTGGGGCTACACCTTC | CASSSGLGWGYTF
- | - | TRBJ1-1 | TRBV7-2 | TGTGCCAGCAGCTTAGGGTTGATGGGGGGTCACACTGAAGCTTTCTTT | CASSLGLMGGHTEAFF
- | - | TRBJ1-1 | TRBV7-9 | TGTGCCAGCAGCCCACCGGGACAACAGAACACTGAAGCTTTCTTT | CASSPPGQQNTEAFF
- | TRBD1 | TRBJ1-4 | TRBV6-5 | TGTGCCAGCGCTAGGGACAGATCATCTGAAAAACTGTTTTTT | CASARDRSSEKLFF
- | - | TRBJ1-1 | TRBV6-1 | TGTGCCAGCAGTGTAGCGGGGGGGCTGGCTGAAGCTTTCTTT | CASSVAGGLAEAFF
- | - | TRBJ2-3 | TRBV7-2 | TGTGCCAGCAGTTCTGCGGGAACCTTCACAGATACGCAGTATTTT | CASSSAGTFTDTQYF